Sequencing of this TCR beta chain was carried out in a study of cytomegalovirus exposure and HLA in healthy donors. Study results and caveats: In a later analysis, parvovirus B19, influenza, CMV and Epstein-Barr virus appeared linked to several top co-occurrence clusters. Judged likely to be a sequencing artifact was a cluster of highly shared sequence variants.

The germline V gene has CDR1 SGHNT and CDR2 YENEEA. V gave up 3 bases and J gave up 5 bases, with 10 bases separating them. This CDR3 is 13 amino acids long. Remarks on this clone: Its antigen is not identified.

The PCR employed 60 Vbeta primers together with 13 Jbeta primers. The repertoire was sequenced with immunoSEQ multiplex PCR; TCRdb's copy has only in-frame clones and lacks some. The sample holds 90,000 to 120,000 clones; roughly 82% are singletons and the top ten take more than 4%. Sample: PBMCs. The gene calls are TRBV11-3 and TRBJ2-5; TRBD1 is a possible D gene (5 bases). The source of this sequence is a male donor in good health and CMV-seronegative. CDR3 sequence (DNA): TGTGCCAGCAGCTTCTCGCCAGGGGAGACCCAGTACTTC. As protein: CASSFSPGETQYF.